This T cell receptor beta chain was identified during a study of long-term antiretroviral therapy in people with HIV. Every one of the participants with HIV received treatment in the United States. Specimens carried about 1-10 million cryopreserved PBMC before DNA extraction. Study findings and constraints: Diversity increased after ART yet remained lower than in transplant donor controls.

Germline V gene data show CDR1 as MNHEY and CDR2 as SVGAGI. The CDR3 has 11 amino acids. J was trimmed by 7 bases and V by 6 bases; bases with no gene match: 0. To note about this clone: Its antigen is still unknown.

Runs used v3.0 of the immunoSEQ assay and were done at survey level. The repertoire was sequenced with immunoSEQ multiplex PCR; TCRdb's copy has only in-frame clones and lacks some. This sample has about 28,000 clones, with about 93% found just once. The chain combines TRBV6-5 with TRBJ2-4, with 7 bases aligning to TRBD2. The input for sequencing was unsorted PBMCs, taken 6.2 years after starting antiretroviral therapy. This TCR was sampled from a man aged 35 to 55 with HIV. CDR3 DNA: TGTGCCAGCAGCGGGGGGAACATTCAGTACTTC. This translates into CASSGGNIQYF.